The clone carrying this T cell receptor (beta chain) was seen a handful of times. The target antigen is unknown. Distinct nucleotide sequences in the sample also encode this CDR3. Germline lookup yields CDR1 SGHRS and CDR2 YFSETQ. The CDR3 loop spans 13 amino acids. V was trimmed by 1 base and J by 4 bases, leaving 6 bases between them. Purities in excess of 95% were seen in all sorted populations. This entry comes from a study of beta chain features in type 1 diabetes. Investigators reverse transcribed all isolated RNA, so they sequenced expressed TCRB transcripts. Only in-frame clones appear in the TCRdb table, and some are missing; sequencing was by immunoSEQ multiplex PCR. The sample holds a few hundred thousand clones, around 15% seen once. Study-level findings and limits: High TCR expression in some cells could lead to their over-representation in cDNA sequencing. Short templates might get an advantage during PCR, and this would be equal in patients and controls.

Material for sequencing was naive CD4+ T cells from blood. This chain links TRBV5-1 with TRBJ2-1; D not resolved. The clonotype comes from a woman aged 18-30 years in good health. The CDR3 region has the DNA TGCGCCAGCAGCTTGTCCCCATACAATGAGCAGTTCTTC. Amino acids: CASSLSPYNEQFF.